The present entry profiles one T cell receptor beta chain with its context. The antigen is undetermined. This sample is drawn from a study of OX40 agonist ivuxolimab in advanced cancers. Study as a whole: Averaging roughly 60 years in age, with a range of roughly 20 to 90, the cohort was 82.7% male. A partial response was reached by three patients: one with hepatocellular carcinoma and two with cutaneous melanoma. Study findings and constraints: With doses of 0.1 to 3.0 mg/kg, CD4+ and CD8+ blood T cells had undergone clonal expansion by week 6. With doses of 0.1-3.0 mg/kg, partial responders showed among the lowest clonal expansion.

Between the trimmed V and J ends, which lost 3 bases and 2 bases, there was a span of 6 bases. Germline CDR1 reads SGHNT; CDR2 reads YENEEA. The CDR3 is 13 residues long. The protocol was immunoSEQ multiplex PCR, while the TCRdb copy is restricted to in-frame clones and leaves out a portion. The sample yields about 68,000 clones, 91% seen once. The sequence was collected from an adult with an advanced solid tumor such as melanoma, head and neck, liver or kidney cancer. This specimen was CD4+ or CD8+ T cells sorted from blood, taken in a trial of the OX40 agonist ivuxolimab. V and J are TRBV11-3 and TRBJ2-3; D gene ambiguous. The CDR3 bases are TGTGCCAGCAGCTTCTCCTACACAGATACGCAGTATTTT. Translation gives CASSFSYTDTQYF.